These 19 T cell receptor beta chains originate from one sample sequenced in a study of Ad26.COV2.S vaccination and SARS-CoV-2 variants. As for treatment: some 20 received Ad26.COV2.S at low or high dose, single or two shots; several received placebo; per-sample allocation not given. Samples analyzed were those drawn on day 63 after the first vaccine or placebo injection. Clones were sequenced by immunoSEQ multiplex PCR, and TCRdb holds only the in-frame ones, with some missing. This table has approximately 300,000 clones, just over 85% appearing once. The specimen was peripheral blood, collected in a trial of Ad26.COV2.S vaccine versus placebo. The origin of the receptors is a person between 18 and 65 years old who received the Ad26.COV2.S COVID-19 vaccine or a placebo.

The V and J genes are TRBV11-2 and TRBJ2-2, with D unresolved. The CDR3 runs to 13 residues. The germline gives CDR1 SGHAT, CDR2 FQNNGV. V was trimmed by 5 bases and J by 5 bases, leaving 9 bases between them. The CDR3 DNA sequence: TGTGCCAGCAGCCCGAAGGTAACCGGGGAGCTGTTTTTT. Its translation is CASSPKVTGELFF. Complete variable domain (other parts from reference TRBV11-2 and TRBJ2-2): EAGVAQSPRYKIIEKRQSVAFWCNPISGHATLYWYQQILGQGPKLLIQFQNNGVVDDSQLPKDRFSAERLKGVDSTLKIQPAKLEDSAVYLCASSPKVTGELFFGEGSRLTVL.

Remarks on this clone: Other nucleotide sequences from this sample produce the same CDR3. This chain connects TRBV6-4 to TRBJ1-2; D is ambiguous. The CDR3 is 11 amino acids. Trimming cost V 0 bases and J 8 bases, with 4 bases left between them. The germline CDR1 and CDR2 sequences are MRHNA and SNTAGT. The CDR3 loop reads CASSDSRGYTF. In nucleotides, the CDR3 is TGTGCCAGCAGTGACTCGAGGGGCTACACCTTC.

The chain couples TRBV29-1 to TRBJ2-7; no definite D call. CDR3 length: 11 residues. Germline values: CDR1 SQVTM, CDR2 ANQGSEA. V shed 6 bases and J shed 2 bases, with 8 bases lying between them. In nucleotides, the CDR3 is TGCAGCGTGGCCACGACCTACGAGCAGTACTTC. Amino acid sequence: CSVATTYEQYF.

The chain uses TRBV30 and TRBJ1-3; no clear D gene. The CDR3 is 13 residues long. The germline gives CDR1 GTSNPN, CDR2 SVGIG (reference sequence). V gave up 5 bases and J gave up 4 bases, with 12 bases separating them. CDR3: CAWGALGGNTIYF. In nucleotides, the CDR3 is TGTGCCTGGGGTGCCCTGGGAGGAAACACCATATATTTT.

The rearrangement links TRBV14 to TRBJ1-1, with 8 bases aligning to TRBD1. With V trimmed by 4 bases and J by 5 bases, 3 bases remained unmatched. CDR1 SGHDN and CDR2 FVKESK come from the germline V gene. The CDR3 consists of 13 residues. The CDR3 region is CASSPRTGTEAFF. The CDR3 region has the DNA TGTGCCAGCAGCCCCAGGACAGGGACTGAAGCTTTCTTT.

The chain joins TRBV7-9 to TRBJ2-2; D unclear. Germline V gives CDR1 SEHNR, CDR2 FQNEAQ (reference sequence). V was pared by 5 bases and J by 5 bases, with 15 bases between. CDR3 length: 15 amino acids. CDR3 coding DNA: TGTGCCAGCAGCCGATCTCACGTGGGGACCGGGGAGCTGTTTTTT. Protein product: CASSRSHVGTGELFF. Full variable domain (missing parts from reference TRBV7-9 and TRBJ2-2): DTGVSQNPRHKITKRGQNVTFRCDPISEHNRLYWYRQTLGQGPEFLTYFQNEAQLEKSRLLSDRFSAERPKGSFSTLEIQRTEQGDSAMYLCASSRSHVGTGELFFGEGSRLTVL.

The chain links TRBV3-1 (or the pseudogene TRBV3-2) to TRBJ1-2; no definite D call. V dropped 1 base and J dropped 4 bases, with 13 bases sitting between them. Germline assignment: CDR1 LGHDT and CDR2 YNNKEL (reference sequence). This CDR3 is built from 15 residues. CDR3 nucleotides: TGTGCCAGCAGCCAAGGATTCCAGGCGATCTATGGCTACACCTTC. This sequence encodes CASSQGFQAIYGYTF.

The CDR3 is CASSLIGGKGEAFF. The CDR3 coding sequence is TGTGCCAGCAGCTTAATTGGCGGAAAGGGTGAAGCTTTCTTT. The chain carries TRBV11-2 and TRBJ1-1; D gene uncertain. Trimming removed 2 bases at V and 7 bases at J, with 14 bases between. Germline CDR1 is SGHAT and CDR2 is FQNNGV. The CDR3 consists of 14 residues.

This clone was counted a few times. V and J are TRBV19 and TRBJ1-1; a possible D gene is TRBD1 (5 bases). V was trimmed by 5 bases and J by 4 bases, leaving 8 bases between them. CDR1 and CDR2 (germline): LNHDA, SQIVND (reference sequence). This CDR3 is 12 amino acids long. For the CDR3, the DNA is TGTGCCAGTAGTCAGGGAGGCACTGAAGCTTTCTTT. Translating it yields CASSQGGTEAFF.

The gene calls are TRBV10-3 and TRBJ1-1; 8 positions agree with TRBD1. After removal of 1 base from V and 0 bases from J, the junction contained 1 base not matched to a gene. In germline, CDR1 is ENHRY, CDR2 SYGVKD. This CDR3 spans 15 amino acids. The CDR3 DNA is TGTGCCATCAGTGAGTTGACAGGGGTGAACACTGAAGCTTTCTTT. Amino acid sequence: CAISELTGVNTEAFF.

This clone was recorded a few times. CDR3 residues: CASSTGHEQFF. CDR3 coding DNA: TGTGCCAGCAGTACGGGTCATGAGCAGTTCTTC. The V gene is TRBV6-2 or TRBV6-3, the J gene TRBJ2-1; D gene unclear. This CDR3 is 11 amino acids long. CDR1 and CDR2 (germline): MNHEY, SVGEGT. Between the trimmed V and J ends, which lost 5 bases and 8 bases, there was a span of 7 bases.

The V call is TRBV7-7, the J call TRBJ2-2; D is uncertain. The CDR3 is made up of 17 amino acids. V lost 5 bases and J 1 base, leaving 17 bases between the germline ends. The germline V gene encodes CDR1 SSHAT and CDR2 FNYEAQ (reference sequence). The CDR3 sequence: CASSPKGGKGNTGELFF. The CDR3 region has the DNA TGTGCCAGCAGCCCGAAGGGTGGAAAGGGGAACACCGGGGAGCTGTTTTTT.

The chain recombines TRBV5-6 with TRBJ2-5, with TRBD2 identical over 12 bases. V lost 2 bases, J lost 2 bases, and 7 bases stayed unmatched. The CDR3 has 17 amino acids. Germline CDR1 is SGHDT and CDR2 is YYEEEE. CDR3 amino acids: CASSFPPLAGGQETQYF. The CDR3, as DNA: TGTGCCAGCAGCTTTCCTCCGCTAGCGGGGGGGCAAGAGACCCAGTACTTC.

This clone is a singleton in its sample. The CDR3 reads CASSRGGAGGQQYF. The DNA of the CDR3 is TGTGCCAGCAGCCGCGGGGGGGCCGGAGGACAGCAGTACTTC. This chain links TRBV3-1 (or the pseudogene TRBV3-2) with TRBJ2-7; TRBD2 matches at 9 bases. Per the germline V gene, CDR1 is LGHDT and CDR2 is YNNKEL (reference sequence). CDR3 length: 14 residues. The V and J ends lost 4 bases and 8 bases, in that order; junction bases with no gene match: 9.

The gene calls are TRBV5-4 and TRBJ1-2; D perhaps matches TRBD1 (5 bases). Germline V gene sequence: CDR1 SGHNT, CDR2 YYREEE (reference sequence). This CDR3 is 12 amino acids long. Trimming took 0 bases from V and 14 from J, leaving 14 bases between them. Written as DNA, the CDR3 is TGTGCCAGCAGCTTGGAAGACAGAAATCAAACCTTC. Protein: CASSLEDRNQTF.

The chain is built from TRBV7-8 and TRBJ2-1, with a possible D match to TRBD2 (6 bases). V was cut by 2 bases and J by 5 bases, with 13 bases left in between. CDR1 is SGHVS, CDR2 FQNEAQ, per germline. The CDR3 has 15 amino acids. CDR3 amino acids: CASSLPAGTNNEQFF. DNA of the CDR3: TGTGCCAGCAGCTTACCTGCGGGGACGAACAATGAGCAGTTCTTC.

The chain carries TRBV5-1 and TRBJ1-2; D remains unclear. Germline V gene sequence: CDR1 SGHRS, CDR2 YFSETQ. The germline V and J ends were trimmed by 3 bases and 2 bases, with 11 bases remaining between them. This CDR3 region has 14 residues. CDR3 nucleotide sequence: TGCGCCAGCAGCTCTCCCGTGGCCAACTATGGCTACACCTTC. Encoded protein: CASSSPVANYGYTF.

The CDR3 region has the DNA TGTGCCAGCAGTTTGTCCTCCCGAACTAGAGATAAGAGCTCGAAGTACGCACAAAGGGAGACCCAGTACTTC. Amino acids: CASSLSSRTRDKSSKYAQRETQYF. The rearrangement links TRBV11-2 to TRBJ2-5; maybe TRBD2 (5 bases). The germline V and J ends were trimmed by 6 bases and 5 bases, with 46 bases remaining between them. Germline CDR1 is SGHAT and CDR2 is FQNNGV. The CDR3 runs to 24 residues.

This sequence joins TRBV10-2 and TRBJ2-1; 10 bases are shared with TRBD2. V was clipped by 6 bases and J by 4 bases; unmatched bases: 12. The CDR3 loop spans 17 amino acids. Germline values: CDR1 WSHSY, CDR2 SAAADI. The CDR3, as DNA: TGCGCCAGCAGCTCCGTTGCTAGCGGGGGCCCATACAATGAGCAGTTCTTC. The encoded protein is CASSSVASGGPYNEQFF.